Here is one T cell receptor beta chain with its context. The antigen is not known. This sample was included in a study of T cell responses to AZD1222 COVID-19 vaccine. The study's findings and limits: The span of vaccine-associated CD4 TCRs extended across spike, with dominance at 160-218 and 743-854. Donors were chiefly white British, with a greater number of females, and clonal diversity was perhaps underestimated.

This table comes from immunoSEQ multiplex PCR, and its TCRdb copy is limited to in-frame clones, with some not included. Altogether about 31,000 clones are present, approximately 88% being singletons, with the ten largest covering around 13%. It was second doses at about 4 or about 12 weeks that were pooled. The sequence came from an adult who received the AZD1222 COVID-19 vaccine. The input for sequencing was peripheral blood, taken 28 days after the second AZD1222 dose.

The DNA of the CDR3 is TGTGCCAGCAGCTTAGAAGGCCAGCCCCAGCATTTT. It yields the protein CASSLEGQPQHF. The genes are TRBV5-4 and TRBJ1-5; D not resolved. CDR1 is SGHNT and CDR2 is YYREEE in the germline V gene (reference sequence). V lost 2 bases and J lost 7, with 7 bases in between. The CDR3 is 12 residues long. Combining the CDR3 with reference TRBV5-4 and TRBJ1-5 gives the whole variable domain ETGVTQSPTHLIKTRGQQVTLRCSSQSGHNTVSWYQQALGQGPQFIFQYYREEENGRGNFPPRFSGLQFPNYSSELNVNALELDDSALYLCASSLEGQPQHFGDGTRLSIL.